Following are 10 T cell receptor beta chains from one sample sequenced in a study of T cell responses to AZD1222 COVID-19 vaccine. Using immunoSEQ multiplex PCR, the repertoire was profiled, and TCRdb retains in-frame clones only, with some absent. The sample has 95,000 to 150,000 clones; around 84% are singletons. The sample consisted of peripheral blood, taken on day 0 of AZD1222 vaccination. These receptors were taken from an adult in good health.

This clone was seen just once. V usage is TRBV10-1 and J usage is TRBJ2-7; 9 nucleotides line up with TRBD2. This CDR3 is built from 15 residues. J was trimmed by 5 bases and V by 10 bases; bases with no gene match: 15. Per the germline V gene, CDR1 is WNHNN and CDR2 is SYGVQD (reference sequence). This chain's CDR3 is CANPMCGRAPHEQYF. The CDR3 nucleotides are TGCGCCAACCCGATGTGCGGGAGGGCCCCCCACGAGCAGTACTTC.

This clone came up a few times. The chain employs TRBV5-4 and TRBJ2-7, with 13 bases lining up with TRBD2. V lost 6 bases and J lost 0; bases outside the gene matches: 6. The CDR3 has 16 residues. CDR1 is SGHNT and CDR2 is YYREEE in the germline V gene (reference sequence). CDR3 protein: CASTKTSGRASYEQYF. CDR3 bases: TGTGCCAGCACCAAAACTAGCGGGAGGGCCTCCTACGAGCAGTACTTC.

The chain has TRBV5-5 and TRBJ1-1; perhaps TRBD1 as D (6 bases). The CDR3 extends over 13 amino acids. CDR1 is SGHKS and CDR2 is YYEKEE in the germline V gene (reference sequence). Trimming pared 2 bases from V and 1 base from J, leaving 6 bases between. The CDR3 bases are TGTGCCAGCAGCTTACAGGGGAACACTGAAGCTTTCTTT. This codes for CASSLQGNTEAFF.

The sample holds a few counts of this clone. This sequence joins TRBV28 and TRBJ1-3; tentative D call: TRBD1 (6 bases). This CDR3 has 15 residues. Trimming pared 10 bases from V and 0 bases from J, leaving 16 bases between. Germline assignment: CDR1 MDHEN and CDR2 SYDVKM. The DNA for the CDR3 is TGTGCCACCATGGCAGGGGATTTCTCTGGAAACACCATATATTTT. Translating it yields CATMAGDFSGNTIYF.

This clone was observed once. This chain uses TRBV19 with TRBJ2-3, with 9 bases aligning to TRBD1. Trimming removed 5 bases from V and 7 bases from J; junction bases left unmatched: 10. This CDR3 is 15 amino acids long. Germline V gene data show CDR1 as LNHDA and CDR2 as SQIVND (reference sequence). CDR3 region: CASSAPGQGSNTQYF. The CDR3 coding sequence is TGTGCCAGTAGTGCACCGGGACAGGGATCAAATACGCAGTATTTT.

The genes are TRBV30 and TRBJ1-1, with 7 bases identical to TRBD1. This CDR3 is 12 amino acids long. The V gene's germline CDR1 is GTSNPN and CDR2 SVGIG (reference sequence). V trimming: 5 bases; J trimming: 6 bases; junction bases outside the gene matches: 6. The CDR3 loop is CAWVRQGSEAFF. DNA for the CDR3: TGTGCCTGGGTACGACAGGGATCTGAAGCTTTCTTT. Variable domain in full (rest from reference TRBV30 and TRBJ1-1): SQTIHQWPATLVQPVGSPLSLECTVEGTSNPNLYWYRQAAGRGLQLLFYSVGIGQISSEVPQNLSASRPQDRQFILSSKKLLLSDSGFYLCAWVRQGSEAFFGQGTRLTVV.

The V and J genes are TRBV27 and TRBJ1-6; no firm D call. V was clipped by 4 bases and J by 7 bases, with 5 bases between them. The CDR3 spans 12 residues. Germline V gene lookup returns CDR1 MNHEY and CDR2 SMNVEV (reference sequence). The CDR3 loop is CASSWANSPLHF. The CDR3 bases are TGTGCCAGCAGTTGGGCCAATTCACCCCTCCACTTT.

The chain is built from TRBV27 and TRBJ2-5, with D perhaps matching TRBD2 (5 bases). The CDR3 has 15 amino acids. The V end was cut by 0 bases, the J end by 2 bases, with 10 bases between. Germline V CDR1 and CDR2: MNHEY, SMNVEV (reference sequence). The CDR3 region is CASSLSLDYQETQYF. CDR3 DNA: TGTGCCAGCAGTTTATCCCTCGACTATCAAGAGACCCAGTACTTC.

The CDR3 region is CASSPNVGGPQHF. The CDR3 region has the DNA TGTGCCAGCAGCCCGAACGTAGGGGGGCCCCAGCATTTT. V gene TRBV11-2 combines with J gene TRBJ1-5; tentatively, D is TRBD1 (6 bases). Germline assignment: CDR1 SGHAT and CDR2 FQNNGV. The CDR3 loop spans 13 amino acids. Trimming cost V 5 bases and J 9 bases, with 14 bases left between them.

This chain connects TRBV19 to TRBJ2-1; 15 nucleotides agree with TRBD2. Germline V gene lookup returns CDR1 LNHDA and CDR2 SQIVND (reference sequence). The V and J ends lost 9 bases and 15 bases, in that order; junction bases with no gene match: 9. This CDR3 comprises 13 residues. The CDR3 here is CARDGTSGRPGFF. CDR3 DNA sequence: TGTGCCAGAGATGGGACTAGCGGGAGGCCCGGGTTCTTC.